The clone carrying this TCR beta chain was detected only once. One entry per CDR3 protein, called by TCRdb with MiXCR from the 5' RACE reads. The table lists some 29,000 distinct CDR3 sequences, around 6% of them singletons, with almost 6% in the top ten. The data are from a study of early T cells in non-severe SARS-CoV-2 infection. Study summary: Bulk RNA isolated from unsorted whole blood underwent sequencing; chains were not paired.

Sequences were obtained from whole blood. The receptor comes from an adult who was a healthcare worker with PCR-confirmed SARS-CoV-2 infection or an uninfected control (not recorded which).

The CDR3 DNA follows: TGTGCCAGCAGCCCCTACCAGGTTGGGGAAAAACTGTTTTTT. Translation: CASSPYQVGEKLFF. V is TRBV7-9 and J is TRBJ1-4; no firm D call. CDR1 and CDR2 from the germline V gene are SEHNR and FQNEAQ (reference sequence). V lost 5 bases to trimming and J lost 8 bases, with 15 bases between them. The CDR3 is made up of 14 amino acids.